Following are 8 T cell receptor beta chains from one sample sequenced in a study of T-cell reconstitution after alpha-beta-depleted transplantation in children. The authors prepared the TCRbeta library with unique molecular identifiers. TCRdb reprocessed the PCR reads via MiXCR and lists one record per CDR3 protein. The table shows about 340,000 distinct CDR3 sequences, with over 9% occurring only once. The sample in question was PBMCs from the stem cell graft donor, obtained from the stem cell graft. The receptor set was obtained from a human donor who donated a stem cell graft to a child with acute lymphoblastic leukemia.

The genes are TRBV12-3 or TRBV12-4 and TRBJ2-1; 10 positions agree with TRBD2. The CDR3 is 13 amino acids. The V segment lost 8 bases and the J segment 8 bases; nucleotides outside the gene matches: 6. The CDR3 reads CASRTSGPDEQFF. Written as DNA, the CDR3 is TGTGCCAGCCGGACTAGCGGCCCCGATGAGCAGTTCTTC.

The V call is TRBV5-5, the J call TRBJ2-7; 8 positions agree with TRBD1. Germline trimming cut 4 bases from V and 3 bases from J; bases unmatched to any gene: 12. The CDR3 length is 16 residues. CDR1 SGHKS and CDR2 YYEKEE come from the germline V gene (reference sequence). The CDR3 sequence: CASSSRTGLDYYEQYF. As DNA, the CDR3 is TGTGCCAGCAGCAGCCGGACAGGGCTCGACTACTACGAGCAGTACTTC.

The chain joins TRBV5-1 to TRBJ2-5, with 7 bases fitting TRBD1. The CDR3 spans 16 residues. Trimming at V came to 4 bases and at J to 2 bases, leaving 11 bases not matched to a gene. Germline V gene data show CDR1 as SGHRS and CDR2 as YFSETQ. The CDR3: CASSPGLQGSQETQYF. Written as DNA, the CDR3 is TGCGCCAGCAGCCCGGGGCTACAGGGGTCACAAGAGACCCAGTACTTC.

The V call is TRBV9, the J call TRBJ2-1; TRBD2 aligns across 7 bases. With 2 bases clipped from V and 5 bases from J, the junction kept 13 bases outside the gene matches. The CDR3 covers 17 residues. The germline V gene encodes CDR1 SGDLS and CDR2 YYNGEE. In DNA form, the CDR3 reads TGTGCCAGCAGCGTGCAATCCCGGGCTAGCGGAGACAATGAGCAGTTCTTC. Protein product: CASSVQSRASGDNEQFF.

This clonotype was recorded at least ten times. The chain recombines TRBV7-9 with TRBJ2-1; D ambiguous. This CDR3 is built from 15 residues. V was clipped by 5 bases and J by 0 bases, with 11 bases between them. CDR1 is SEHNR, CDR2 FQNEAQ, per germline (reference sequence). The CDR3 region is CASSLGFYSYNEQFF. DNA of the CDR3: TGTGCCAGCAGCCTCGGGTTCTACTCCTACAATGAGCAGTTCTTC. Based on the CDR3 plus reference TRBV7-9 and TRBJ2-1, the full variable domain is DTGVSQNPRHKITKRGQNVTFRCDPISEHNRLYWYRQTLGQGPEFLTYFQNEAQLEKSRLLSDRFSAERPKGSFSTLEIQRTEQGDSAMYLCASSLGFYSYNEQFFGPGTRLTVL.

Ten or more counts support this clonotype. The CDR3 loop reads CASSPWLAGQETQYF. For the CDR3, the DNA is TGTGCCAGCAGTCCATGGCTAGCAGGCCAAGAGACCCAGTACTTC. The chain uses TRBV27 and TRBJ2-5; tentatively, D is TRBD2 (5 bases). The V and J ends lost 5 bases and 1 base respectively, with 14 bases between them. There are 15 residues in the CDR3. Germline CDR1 MNHEY, CDR2 SMNVEV (reference sequence).

The chain uses TRBV15 and TRBJ2-3; TRBD2 matches at 13 bases. CDR1 and CDR2 (germline): LNHNV, YYDKDF (reference sequence). Trimming at V came to 2 bases and at J to 7 bases, leaving 9 bases not matched to a gene. The CDR3 consists of 17 residues. CDR3 bases: TGTGCCACCAGCAGATTCCAACTAGCGGGAGGGCCAAATACGCAGTATTTT. It translates to CATSRFQLAGGPNTQYF.

The chain has TRBV7-2 and TRBJ1-3, with D possibly matching TRBD1 (5 bases). CDR1 SGHTA and CDR2 FQGNSA come from the germline V gene. The CDR3 runs 14 residues. V lost 7 bases and J 0 bases, leaving 10 bases between the germline ends. As DNA, the CDR3 is TGTGCCAGCACCGGACATAACTCTGGAAACACCATATATTTT. This codes for CASTGHNSGNTIYF.